These 17 T cell receptor beta chains were sequenced from one sample in a study of blood T cell repertoires in COVID-19. This table comes from immunoSEQ multiplex PCR, and its TCRdb copy is limited to in-frame clones, with some not included. The data show more than 250,000 clones, with around nine tenths seen just once and 1% held by the top ten. The sample was peripheral blood. These receptors were taken from a man aged 45-65 years with active or convalescent COVID-19.

The chain carries TRBV12-2 and TRBJ2-7; the table calls TRBD2, which could not be checked here. TRBV12-2 is a pseudogene segment. The CDR3 totals 15 residues. DNA of the CDR3: TGTGCAAGTCGCTTAGTCGTCGCGGAACCCTACGAGCAGTACTTC. Protein: CASRLVVAEPYEQYF.

The gene calls are TRBV6-6 and TRBJ2-1; TRBD2 agrees at 7 bases. This CDR3 spans 15 amino acids. Germline V lookup: CDR1 MNHNY, CDR2 SVGAGI (reference sequence). V shed 4 bases and J 2 bases; nucleotides not matched to a gene: 5. The CDR3 sequence is CASSFSGPTYNEQFF. The DNA for the CDR3 is TGTGCCAGCAGTTTTAGCGGGCCCACCTACAATGAGCAGTTCTTC.

V is TRBV7-2 and J is TRBJ1-5, with TRBD1 identical over 9 bases. The germline gives CDR1 SGHTA, CDR2 FQGNSA. V was clipped by 0 bases and J by 3 bases; unmatched bases: 3. CDR3 length: 16 residues. The CDR3 DNA follows: TGTGCCAGCAGCTTAGCGACAGGGGGACTCAATCAGCCCCAGCATTTT. Translation: CASSLATGGLNQPQHF.

This chain joins TRBV10-3 and TRBJ2-3; 7 nucleotides align to TRBD2. Germline CDR1 is ENHRY and CDR2 is SYGVKD. The CDR3 runs to 15 residues. V shed 8 bases and J 1 base; nucleotides not matched to a gene: 9. As DNA, the CDR3 is TGTGCCATCGCGGGGAGGGTTAGGCGCACAGATACGCAGTATTTT. This translates into CAIAGRVRRTDTQYF.

CDR3 amino acids: CASRATSGTYNEQFF. As DNA, the CDR3 is TGTGCCAGCAGGGCCACTAGCGGGACCTACAATGAGCAGTTCTTC. This chain uses TRBV5-4 with TRBJ2-1; TRBD2 agrees at 10 bases. This CDR3 contains 15 residues. The germline CDR1 and CDR2 sequences are SGHNT and YYREEE (reference sequence). Trimming removed 5 bases from V and 2 bases from J; junction bases left unmatched: 4.

The J gene is TRBJ2-3, the V gene TRBV6-5, with TRBD2 matching over 7 bases. The CDR3 is made up of 16 amino acids. CDR1 and CDR2 from the germline V gene are MNHEY and SVGAGI. After removal of 0 bases from V and 1 base from J, the junction contained 4 bases not matched to a gene. CDR3 DNA sequence: TGTGCCAGCAGTTACTCTAGGGCGGGGGGCACAGATACGCAGTATTTT. Translated, it gives CASSYSRAGGTDTQYF.

This rearrangement joins TRBV6-5 to TRBJ1-5; D is perhaps TRBD1 (6 bases). Looked up from germline, CDR1 is MNHEY and CDR2 is SVGAGI. The CDR3 runs to 15 residues. The V gene lost 6 bases and the J gene lost 2 bases, with 14 bases spanning the gap. The CDR3 is CASRRQGSGNQPQHF. CDR3 DNA sequence: TGTGCCAGCAGGCGCCAGGGGTCTGGCAATCAGCCCCAGCATTTT.

With respect to this clone: Other DNA sequences in this sample translate to the same CDR3. The V call is TRBV3-1 (or the pseudogene TRBV3-2), the J call TRBJ1-1, with D maybe TRBD1 (6 bases). V was pared by 4 bases and J by 1 base, with 10 bases between. The CDR3 contains 14 residues. Germline V gene lookup returns CDR1 LGHDT and CDR2 YNNKEL (reference sequence). The CDR3 coding sequence is TGTGCCAGCAGCCGGGGAGGGGGGAACACTGAAGCTTTCTTT. Its protein is CASSRGGGNTEAFF.

The V call is TRBV7-9, the J call TRBJ2-5; D is ambiguous. The germline V and J ends were trimmed by 2 bases and 5 bases, with 9 bases remaining between them. The CDR3 has 13 residues. From germline, CDR1 is SEHNR and CDR2 FQNEAQ (reference sequence). The CDR3 region has the DNA TGTGCCAGCAGCTTAAATATCGGGGAGACCCAGTACTTC. Its protein is CASSLNIGETQYF. Full variable domain (missing parts from reference TRBV7-9 and TRBJ2-5): DTGVSQNPRHKITKRGQNVTFRCDPISEHNRLYWYRQTLGQGPEFLTYFQNEAQLEKSRLLSDRFSAERPKGSFSTLEIQRTEQGDSAMYLCASSLNIGETQYFGPGTRLLVL.

The chain carries TRBV10-3 and TRBJ1-6; the match to TRBD1 covers 8 bases. V shed 4 bases, J shed 5 bases, and the junction held 7 bases outside the gene matches. Germline loops: CDR1 ENHRY, CDR2 SYGVKD. The CDR3 covers 16 residues. CDR3 in DNA: TGTGCCATCAGTGCGACAGGGGACCCCGATAATTCACCCCTCCACTTT. Its protein is CAISATGDPDNSPLHF.

Concerning this clone itself: This specimen includes other DNA sequences encoding the same CDR3. The V gene is TRBV10-3, the J gene TRBJ1-4; no firm D call. V lost 0 bases to trimming and J lost 7 bases, with 12 bases between them. This CDR3 has 15 residues. The V gene's germline CDR1 is ENHRY and CDR2 SYGVKD. The CDR3 loop is CAISESTGSGEKLFF. As DNA, the CDR3 is TGTGCCATCAGTGAGTCGACGGGGTCCGGTGAAAAACTGTTTTTT.

This clone was seen once. The chain couples TRBV5-5 to TRBJ1-3, with a tentative D call TRBD1 (5 bases). V lost 2 bases, J lost 6 bases, and 18 bases lay in between. Looked up from germline, CDR1 is SGHKS and CDR2 is YYEKEE (reference sequence). CDR3 length equals 16 residues. CDR3 sequence: CASSLPRTPQSNTIYF. For the CDR3, the DNA is TGTGCCAGCAGCTTACCGAGGACACCTCAATCAAACACCATATATTTT.

This chain uses TRBV15 with TRBJ1-2; D ambiguous. The V end was cut by 3 bases, the J end by 2 bases, with 13 bases between. The CDR3 consists of 15 residues. Germline CDR1 reads LNHNV; CDR2 reads YYDKDF (reference sequence). CDR3 coding DNA: TGTGCCACCAGCAGCCGAGTTGTACCAAACTATGGCTACACCTTC. It is translated as CATSSRVVPNYGYTF.

The gene calls are TRBV5-1 and TRBJ2-5; 13 bases align to TRBD2. The CDR3 totals 16 residues. CDR1 is SGHRS and CDR2 is YFSETQ in the germline V gene. V lost 3 bases and J lost 1; bases outside the gene matches: 3. CDR3 bases: TGCGCCAGCAGCTGGGGGACTAGCGGGGTCCAAGAGACCCAGTACTTC. This translates into CASSWGTSGVQETQYF.

The chain joins TRBV9 to TRBJ1-1, with TRBD1 matching over 9 bases. Germline V gene data show CDR1 as SGDLS and CDR2 as YYNGEE. This CDR3 is 13 amino acids long. V shed 0 bases and J 10 bases; nucleotides not matched to a gene: 4. CDR3 amino acids: CASSVGADRGAFF. The CDR3 DNA sequence: TGTGCCAGCAGCGTAGGTGCGGACAGGGGAGCTTTCTTT.

This chain links TRBV5-5 with TRBJ1-1, with D perhaps matching TRBD1 (5 bases). Looked up from germline, CDR1 is SGHKS and CDR2 is YYEKEE (reference sequence). The length of the CDR3 is 15 residues. Trimming cost V 2 bases and J 1 base, with 12 bases left between them. The CDR3 sequence is CASSFGTGRNTEAFF. In nucleotides, the CDR3 is TGTGCCAGCAGCTTCGGAACAGGACGGAACACTGAAGCTTTCTTT.

The CDR3 nucleotides read TGTGCCAGCAGCCCAGCGGCGCCAGGGGGGTACAATGAGCAGTTCTTC. This codes for CASSPAAPGGYNEQFF. The rearrangement links TRBV4-2 to TRBJ2-1; a possible D gene is TRBD1 (7 bases). Germline-derived CDR1 and CDR2 are LGHNA and YNFKEQ. Trimming took off 4 bases at V and 4 bases at J, with 17 bases between the two ends. This CDR3 comprises 16 residues.